These 9 T cell receptor beta chains were all obtained from the same sample, sequenced in a study of cytomegalovirus exposure and HLA in healthy donors. PCR was performed using 60 Vbeta and 13 Jbeta primers. Only in-frame clones appear in the TCRdb table, and some are missing; sequencing was by immunoSEQ multiplex PCR. The table has hundreds of thousands of clones, roughly two thirds seen once. The material sequenced was PBMCs. The source is a female donor in good health and CMV-seronegative.

The DNA for the CDR3 is TGTGCCAGCAGCTTAGAGCCCAGGAAATCCAATGAGCAGTTCTTC. It translates to CASSLEPRKSNEQFF. The chain combines TRBV7-6 with TRBJ2-1; unclear D gene. Germline-derived CDR1 and CDR2 are SGHVS and FNYEAQ. The length of the CDR3 is 15 residues. V lost 1 base, J lost 6 bases, and 13 bases lay in between.

This sequence joins TRBV30 and TRBJ2-3, with 8 nucleotides matching TRBD2. The length of the CDR3 is 15 residues. The V gene's germline CDR1 is GTSNPN and CDR2 SVGIG (reference sequence). V dropped 3 bases and J dropped 2; count of bases not matched to a gene: 7. CDR3 amino acids: CAWRPTSEYTDTQYF. In DNA form, the CDR3 reads TGTGCCTGGAGGCCGACTAGCGAATACACAGATACGCAGTATTTT.

This clone appeared a single time. The rearrangement joins TRBV18 to TRBJ1-1; D unresolved. The ends were cut back, 6 bases at V and 4 bases at J, with 9 bases in the middle. CDR1 KGHSH and CDR2 LQKENI come from the germline V gene. CDR3 length: 12 residues. CDR3 DNA sequence: TGTGCCAGCTCTGCAACGGTCACTGAAGCTTTCTTT. This codes for CASSATVTEAFF.

The chain employs TRBV5-1 and TRBJ1-2; perhaps TRBD1 as D (5 bases). V was cut by 3 bases and J by 3 bases, with 9 bases left in between. Germline CDR1 SGHRS, CDR2 YFSETQ. The length of the CDR3 is 13 residues. In DNA, the CDR3 is TGCGCCAGCAGCTCTGGGGGGGACTATGGCTACACCTTC. Translating gives CASSSGGDYGYTF.

The V call is TRBV2, the J call TRBJ2-3; 7 nucleotides agree with TRBD2. Looked up from germline, CDR1 is SNHLY and CDR2 is FYNNEI. V gave up 3 bases and J gave up 0 bases; unmatched junction bases: 6. This CDR3 spans 16 amino acids. CDR3 sequence (DNA): TGTGCCAGCAGTGATGGACTAGGAAGAAGCACAGATACGCAGTATTTT. Protein product: CASSDGLGRSTDTQYF.

About this clone itself: Germline is not matched at one junction end, which may reflect a read error. The genes are TRBV7-9 and TRBJ2-7, with D possibly TRBD1 on 6 matching bases. Germline CDR1 SEHNR, CDR2 FQNEAQ (reference sequence). The CDR3 loop spans 14 amino acids. The CDR3 region has the DNA TGTTCCAGCAGCTTAGTTGGGACACTCTACGAGCAGTACTTC. This encodes CSSSLVGTLYEQYF.

This chain joins TRBV7-6 and TRBJ2-3; TRBD1 matches 7 bases. Germline-derived CDR1 and CDR2 are SGHVS and FNYEAQ. The CDR3 contains 17 residues. J was trimmed by 6 bases and V by 2 bases; bases with no gene match: 14. The CDR3 DNA sequence: TGTGCCAGCAGCTTAAAGCCCTGGGCAGGGGGTTTTGATACGCAGTATTTT. As protein: CASSLKPWAGGFDTQYF.

The rearrangement links TRBV5-1 to TRBJ1-1; 7 nucleotides align to TRBD1. V shed 0 bases, J shed 4 bases, and the junction held 6 bases outside the gene matches. CDR3 length: 15 amino acids. Germline values: CDR1 SGHRS, CDR2 YFSETQ. The CDR3 reads CASSLGQGIGTEAFF. The CDR3 DNA sequence: TGCGCCAGCAGCTTGGGACAGGGAATTGGCACTGAAGCTTTCTTT.

This chain links TRBV19 with TRBJ1-3; weak D call: TRBD1 (6 bases). CDR1 and CDR2 from the germline V gene are LNHDA and SQIVND (reference sequence). Deletions cut 6 bases from V and 0 bases from J, with 12 bases between. The CDR3 runs 15 residues. The CDR3 nucleotides are TGTGCCAGTAGCGCCACAGGGAACTCTGGAAACACCATATATTTT. Translation gives CASSATGNSGNTIYF.